Below, 5 T cell receptor beta chains from the same sample are listed, as sequenced in a study of CD8 T cells in ankylosing spondylitis. TCRdb re-called the 5' RACE reads with MiXCR, one entry per CDR3 protein. The top ten clones hold 5% of a sample with roughly 60,000 distinct CDR3 sequences, 6.2% of them seen once. The sample was synovial fluid, either unsorted or a sorted T cell fraction (not recorded which). These receptors all stem from a male donor with ankylosing spondylitis.

This clonotype occurred many times. The chain couples TRBV27 to TRBJ2-3; D is unresolved. The CDR3 is 15 amino acids. The ends were cut back, 3 bases at V and 3 bases at J, with 13 bases in the middle. Germline CDR1 MNHEY, CDR2 SMNVEV (reference sequence). The CDR3, as DNA: TGTGCCAGCAGTTTTCAAGGAAGGGAAACAGATACGCAGTATTTT. Residues: CASSFQGRETDTQYF.

This clonotype has a handful of counts. CDR3 residues: CASSQDPRGLYEQYF. CDR3 DNA: TGTGCCAGCAGCCAAGACCCAAGGGGGCTATACGAGCAGTACTTC. The rearrangement uses TRBV4-2 and TRBJ2-7; TRBD1 aligns across 7 bases. V lost 0 bases, J lost 4 bases, and 6 bases stayed unmatched. The CDR3 consists of 15 residues. Germline V CDR1 and CDR2: LGHNA, YNFKEQ.

This clonotype was counted at least ten times. The rearrangement links TRBV6-5 to TRBJ1-6; D is ambiguous. This CDR3 region has 15 residues. With 0 bases removed from V and 5 bases from J, the gap between germline ends came to 8 bases. Germline V gene sequence: CDR1 MNHEY, CDR2 SVGAGI. In nucleotides, the CDR3 is TGTGCCAGCAGTTACTCGAATGATGATAATTCACCCCTCCACTTT. Residues: CASSYSNDDNSPLHF.

This clonotype was found a few times. This sequence joins TRBV20-1 and TRBJ2-3; D is undetermined. Germline V gene data show CDR1 as DFQATT and CDR2 as SNEGSKA (reference sequence). V lost 3 bases to trimming and J lost 1 base, with 14 bases between them. The CDR3 length is 15 residues. The CDR3 sequence is CSASGASRGTDTQYF. CDR3 sequence (DNA): TGCAGTGCTAGCGGCGCTAGTCGTGGCACAGATACGCAGTATTTT.

This clonotype was seen ten or more times. The junction departs from the called germline gene at one end, perhaps through a read error. The CDR3 reads CSVEAGRGAEDTQYF. The CDR3 DNA follows: TGCAGCGTGGAAGCGGGTCGGGGGGCTGAAGATACGCAGTATTTT. The chain is built from TRBV29-1 and TRBJ2-3, with D possibly TRBD2 on 7 matching bases. Germline V lookup: CDR1 SQVTM, CDR2 ANQGSEA. The CDR3 is 15 amino acids.